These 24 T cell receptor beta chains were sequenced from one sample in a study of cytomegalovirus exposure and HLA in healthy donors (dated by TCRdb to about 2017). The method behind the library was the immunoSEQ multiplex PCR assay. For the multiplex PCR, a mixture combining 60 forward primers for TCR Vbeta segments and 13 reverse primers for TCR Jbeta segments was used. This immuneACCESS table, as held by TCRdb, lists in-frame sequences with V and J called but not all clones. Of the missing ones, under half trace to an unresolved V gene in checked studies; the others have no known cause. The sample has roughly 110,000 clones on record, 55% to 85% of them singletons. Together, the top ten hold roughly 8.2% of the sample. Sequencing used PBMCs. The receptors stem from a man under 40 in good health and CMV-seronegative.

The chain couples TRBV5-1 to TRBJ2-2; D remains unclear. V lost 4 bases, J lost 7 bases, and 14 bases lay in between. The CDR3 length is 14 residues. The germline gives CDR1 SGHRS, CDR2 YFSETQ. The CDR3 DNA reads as TGCGCCAGCAGCGAACAGCCAGACGGCGGGGAGCTGTTTTTT. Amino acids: CASSEQPDGGELFF.

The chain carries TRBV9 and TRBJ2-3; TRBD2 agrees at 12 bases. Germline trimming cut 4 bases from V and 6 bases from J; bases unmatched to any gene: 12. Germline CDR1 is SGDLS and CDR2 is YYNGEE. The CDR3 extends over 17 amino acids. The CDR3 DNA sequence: TGTGCCAGCAGCCTAGGGGAACTAGCGGGAGGAGTTGATACGCAGTATTTT. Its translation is CASSLGELAGGVDTQYF.

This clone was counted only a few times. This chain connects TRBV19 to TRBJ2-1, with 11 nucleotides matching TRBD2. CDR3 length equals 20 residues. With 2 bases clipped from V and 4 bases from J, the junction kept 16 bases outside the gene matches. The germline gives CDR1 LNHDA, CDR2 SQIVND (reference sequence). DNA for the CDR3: TGTGCCAGTAGTATACTTGGGCTGAGTAGCGGGAGGGCCAATTACAATGAGCAGTTCTTC. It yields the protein CASSILGLSSGRANYNEQFF.

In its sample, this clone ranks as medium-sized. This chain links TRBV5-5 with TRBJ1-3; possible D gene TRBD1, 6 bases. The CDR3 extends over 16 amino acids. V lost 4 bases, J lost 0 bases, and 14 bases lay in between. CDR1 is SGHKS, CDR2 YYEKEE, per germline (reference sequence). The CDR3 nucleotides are TGTGCCAGCAGCCTCCGGACAGCCGGCTCTGGAAACACCATATATTTT. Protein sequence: CASSLRTAGSGNTIYF. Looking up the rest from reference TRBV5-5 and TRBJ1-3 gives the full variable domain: DAGVTQSPTHLIKTRGQQVTLRCSPISGHKSVSWYQQVLGQGPQFIFQYYEKEERGRGNFPDRFSARQFPNYSSELNVNALLLGDSALYLCASSLRTAGSGNTIYFGEGSWLTVV.

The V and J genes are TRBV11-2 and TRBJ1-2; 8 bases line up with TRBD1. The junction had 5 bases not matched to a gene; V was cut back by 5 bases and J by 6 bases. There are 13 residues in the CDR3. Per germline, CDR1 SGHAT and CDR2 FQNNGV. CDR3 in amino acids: CASSPWTGNGYTF. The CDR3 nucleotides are TGTGCCAGCAGCCCTTGGACAGGGAATGGCTACACCTTC.

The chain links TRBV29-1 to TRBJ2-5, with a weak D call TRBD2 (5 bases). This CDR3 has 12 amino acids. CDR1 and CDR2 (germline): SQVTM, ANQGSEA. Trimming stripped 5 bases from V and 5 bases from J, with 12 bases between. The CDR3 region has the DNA TGCAGCGTTCCCCCGGAGGAGGAGACCCAGTACTTC. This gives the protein CSVPPEEETQYF.

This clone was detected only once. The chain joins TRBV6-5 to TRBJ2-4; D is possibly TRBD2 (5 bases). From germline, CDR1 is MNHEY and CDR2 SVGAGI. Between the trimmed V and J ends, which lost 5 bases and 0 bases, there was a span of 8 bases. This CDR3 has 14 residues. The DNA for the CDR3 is TGTGCCAGCAGTCGGGGTCCAGCCAAAAACATTCAGTACTTC. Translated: CASSRGPAKNIQYF.

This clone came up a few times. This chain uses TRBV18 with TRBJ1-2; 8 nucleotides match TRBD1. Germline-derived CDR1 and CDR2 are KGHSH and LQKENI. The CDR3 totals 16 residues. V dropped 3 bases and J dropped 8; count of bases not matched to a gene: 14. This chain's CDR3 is CASSPTAGAGGAGYTF. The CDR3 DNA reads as TGTGCCAGCTCACCTACCGCAGGCGCAGGGGGCGCCGGCTACACCTTC.

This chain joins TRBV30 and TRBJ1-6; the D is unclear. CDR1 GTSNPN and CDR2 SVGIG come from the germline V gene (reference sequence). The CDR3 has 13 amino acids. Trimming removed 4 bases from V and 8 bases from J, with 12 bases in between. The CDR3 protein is CAWKWKRDSPLHF. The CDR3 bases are TGTGCCTGGAAATGGAAGAGGGATTCACCCCTCCACTTT.

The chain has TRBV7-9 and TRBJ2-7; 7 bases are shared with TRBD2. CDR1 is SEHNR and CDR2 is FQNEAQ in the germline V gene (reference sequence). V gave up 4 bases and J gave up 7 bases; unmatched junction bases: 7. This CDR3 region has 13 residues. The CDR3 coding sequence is TGTGCCAGCAGCTCGACGGTGGGAGGGGAGCAGTACTTC. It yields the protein CASSSTVGGEQYF. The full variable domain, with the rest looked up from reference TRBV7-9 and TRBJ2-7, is DTGVSQNPRHKITKRGQNVTFRCDPISEHNRLYWYRQTLGQGPEFLTYFQNEAQLEKSRLLSDRFSAERPKGSFSTLEIQRTEQGDSAMYLCASSSTVGGEQYFGPGTRLTVT.

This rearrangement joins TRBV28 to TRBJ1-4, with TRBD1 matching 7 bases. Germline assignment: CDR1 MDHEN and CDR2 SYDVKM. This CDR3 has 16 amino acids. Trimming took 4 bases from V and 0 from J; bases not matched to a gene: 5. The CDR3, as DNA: TGTGCCAGCAGTTCATTGACAGGGACAACTAATGAAAAACTGTTTTTT. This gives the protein CASSSLTGTTNEKLFF.

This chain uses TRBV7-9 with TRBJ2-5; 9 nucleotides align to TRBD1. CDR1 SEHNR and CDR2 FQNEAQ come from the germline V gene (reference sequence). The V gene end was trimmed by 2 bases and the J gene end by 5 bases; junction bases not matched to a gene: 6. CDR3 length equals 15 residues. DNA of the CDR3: TGTGCCAGCAGCTTACCCGGACAGGGGAGGGAGACCCAGTACTTC. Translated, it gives CASSLPGQGRETQYF.

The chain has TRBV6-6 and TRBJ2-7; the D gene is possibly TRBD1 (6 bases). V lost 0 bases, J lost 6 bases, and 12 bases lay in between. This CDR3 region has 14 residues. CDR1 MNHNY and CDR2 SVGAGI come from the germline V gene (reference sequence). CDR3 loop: CASSYSAGAGEQYF. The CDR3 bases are TGTGCCAGCAGTTACTCGGCAGGGGCCGGCGAGCAGTACTTC.

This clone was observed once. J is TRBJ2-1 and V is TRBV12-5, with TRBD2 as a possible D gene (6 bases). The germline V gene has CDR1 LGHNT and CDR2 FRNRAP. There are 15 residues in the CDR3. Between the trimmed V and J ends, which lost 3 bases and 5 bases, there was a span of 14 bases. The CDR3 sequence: CASGFFGTGDNEQFF. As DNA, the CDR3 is TGTGCTAGTGGTTTCTTTGGGACGGGGGACAATGAGCAGTTCTTC. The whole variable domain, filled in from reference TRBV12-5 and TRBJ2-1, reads DARVTQTPRHKVTEMGQEVTMRCQPILGHNTVFWYRQTMMQGLELLAYFRNRAPLDDSGMPKDRFSAEMPDATLATLKIQPSEPRDSAVYFCASGFFGTGDNEQFFGPGTRLTVL.

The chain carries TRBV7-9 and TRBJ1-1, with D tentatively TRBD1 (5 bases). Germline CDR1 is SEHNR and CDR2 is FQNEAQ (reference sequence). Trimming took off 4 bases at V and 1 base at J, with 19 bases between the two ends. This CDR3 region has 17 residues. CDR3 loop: CASSSPPKGKGNTEAFF. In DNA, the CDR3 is TGTGCCAGCAGCTCACCGCCGAAGGGGAAAGGGAACACTGAAGCTTTCTTT.

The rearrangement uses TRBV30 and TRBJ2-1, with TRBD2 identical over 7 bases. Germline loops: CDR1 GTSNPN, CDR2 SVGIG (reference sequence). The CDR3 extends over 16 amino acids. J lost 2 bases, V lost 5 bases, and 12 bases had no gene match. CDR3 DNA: TGTGCCTGGGGTGGCCTCGGGGACTACCCCTACAATGAGCAGTTCTTC. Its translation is CAWGGLGDYPYNEQFF. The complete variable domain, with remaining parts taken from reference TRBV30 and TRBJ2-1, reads SQTIHQWPATLVQPVGSPLSLECTVEGTSNPNLYWYRQAAGRGLQLLFYSVGIGQISSEVPQNLSASRPQDRQFILSSKKLLLSDSGFYLCAWGGLGDYPYNEQFFGPGTRLTVL.

The CDR3, as DNA: TGTGCCAGCAGGGAGACTAGCGGTCTCACAGATACGCAGTATTTT. Its translation is CASRETSGLTDTQYF. The chain joins TRBV2 to TRBJ2-3; 9 bases align to TRBD2. Germline trimming cut 6 bases from V and 2 bases from J; bases unmatched to any gene: 6. Germline values: CDR1 SNHLY, CDR2 FYNNEI. This CDR3 region has 15 residues.

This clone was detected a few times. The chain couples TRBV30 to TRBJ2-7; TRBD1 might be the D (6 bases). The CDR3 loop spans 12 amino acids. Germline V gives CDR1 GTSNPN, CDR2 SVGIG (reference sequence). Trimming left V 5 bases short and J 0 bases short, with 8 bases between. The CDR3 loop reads CAWQGSSYEQYF. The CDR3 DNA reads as TGTGCCTGGCAGGGGAGCTCCTACGAGCAGTACTTC.

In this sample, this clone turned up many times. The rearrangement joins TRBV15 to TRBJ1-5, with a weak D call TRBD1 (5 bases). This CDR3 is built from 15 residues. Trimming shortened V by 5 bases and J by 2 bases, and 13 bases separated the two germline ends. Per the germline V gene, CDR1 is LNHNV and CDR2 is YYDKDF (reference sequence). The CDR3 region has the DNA TGTGCCACCAGCGGTGACACAGGCGGCAATCAGCCCCAGCATTTT. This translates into CATSGDTGGNQPQHF.

The CDR3 DNA follows: TGTGCCAGCAGTCGGACAGGGGGTGAAGCTTTCTTT. Its protein product is CASSRTGGEAFF. The V and J genes are TRBV27 and TRBJ1-1; 10 nucleotides line up with TRBD1. The CDR3 sequence is 12 residues long. The germline V gene has CDR1 MNHEY and CDR2 SMNVEV (reference sequence). V shed 5 bases and J 7 bases; nucleotides not matched to a gene: 1.

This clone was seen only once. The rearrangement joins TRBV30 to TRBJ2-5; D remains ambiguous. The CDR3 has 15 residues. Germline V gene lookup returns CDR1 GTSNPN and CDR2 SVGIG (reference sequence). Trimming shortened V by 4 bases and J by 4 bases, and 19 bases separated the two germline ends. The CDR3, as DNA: TGTGCCTGGAACTCTGGTTTGCCCTCCCCAGAGACCCAGTACTTC. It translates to CAWNSGLPSPETQYF.

CDR3 loop: CASTHEGGGHREQYF. Here the CDR3 DNA reads TGCGCCAGCACCCACGAAGGGGGCGGTCACCGCGAGCAGTACTTC. The chain has TRBV5-1 and TRBJ2-7; 7 nucleotides agree with TRBD1. Germline V lookup: CDR1 SGHRS, CDR2 YFSETQ. Unmatched junction bases numbered 15, after V lost 6 bases and J lost 6 bases. The CDR3 consists of 15 residues.

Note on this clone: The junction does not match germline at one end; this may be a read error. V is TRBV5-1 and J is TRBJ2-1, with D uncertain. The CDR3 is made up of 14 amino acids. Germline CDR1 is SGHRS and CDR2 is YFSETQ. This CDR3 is CASSSVPNYDEQFF. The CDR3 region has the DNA TGCGCCAGCAGCTCTGTGCCGAACTACGATGAGCAGTTCTTC. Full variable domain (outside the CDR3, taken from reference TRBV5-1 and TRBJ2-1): KAGVTQTPRYLIKTRGQQVTLSCSPISGHRSVSWYQQTPGQGLQFLFEYFSETQRNKGNFPGRFSGRQFSNSRSEMNVSTLELGDSALYLCASSSVPNYDEQFFGPGTRLTVL.

This CDR3 reads CASSWGLATTGELFF. The DNA of the CDR3 is TGCGCCAGCAGCTGGGGACTAGCAACCACCGGGGAGCTGTTTTTT. The chain uses TRBV5-1 and TRBJ2-2, with TRBD2 matching over 9 bases. The CDR3 contains 15 residues. Germline CDR1 SGHRS, CDR2 YFSETQ. J was trimmed by 4 bases and V by 3 bases; bases with no gene match: 4.